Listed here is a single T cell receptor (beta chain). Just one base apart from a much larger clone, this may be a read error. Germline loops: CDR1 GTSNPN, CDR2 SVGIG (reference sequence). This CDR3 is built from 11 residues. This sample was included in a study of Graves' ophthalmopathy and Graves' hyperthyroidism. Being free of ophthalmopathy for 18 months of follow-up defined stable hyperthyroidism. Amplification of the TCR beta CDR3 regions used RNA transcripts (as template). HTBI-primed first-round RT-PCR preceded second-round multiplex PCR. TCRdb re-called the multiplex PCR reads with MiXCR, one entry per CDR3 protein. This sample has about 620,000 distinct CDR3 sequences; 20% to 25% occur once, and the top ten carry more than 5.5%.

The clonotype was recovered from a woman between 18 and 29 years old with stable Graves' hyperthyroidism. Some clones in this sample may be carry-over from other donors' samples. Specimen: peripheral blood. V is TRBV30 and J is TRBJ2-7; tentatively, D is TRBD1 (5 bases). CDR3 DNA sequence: TGTGCCTGGATGTGGCAGGGCGAGCAGTGCTTC. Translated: CAWMWQGEQCF.